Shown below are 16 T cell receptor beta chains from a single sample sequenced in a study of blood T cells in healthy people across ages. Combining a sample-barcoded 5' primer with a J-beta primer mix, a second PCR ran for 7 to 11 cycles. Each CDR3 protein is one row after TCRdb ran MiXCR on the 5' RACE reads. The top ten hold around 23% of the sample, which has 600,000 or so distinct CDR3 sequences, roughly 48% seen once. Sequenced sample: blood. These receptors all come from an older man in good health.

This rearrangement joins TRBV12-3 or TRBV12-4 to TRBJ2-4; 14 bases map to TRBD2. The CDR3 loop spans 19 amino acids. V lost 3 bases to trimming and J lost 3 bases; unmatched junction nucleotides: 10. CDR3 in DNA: TGTGCCAGCAGTTTTCAGACTAGCGGGGGGGCCACAAGCAAAAACATTCAGTACTTC. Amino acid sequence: CASSFQTSGGATSKNIQYF.

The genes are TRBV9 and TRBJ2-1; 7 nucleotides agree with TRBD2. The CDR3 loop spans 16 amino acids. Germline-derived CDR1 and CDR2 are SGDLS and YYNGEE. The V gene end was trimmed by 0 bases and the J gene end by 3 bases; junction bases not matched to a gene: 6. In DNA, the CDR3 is TGTGCCAGCAGCGTAGAAACTAGCGCTGTCTACAATGAGCAGTTCTTC. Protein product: CASSVETSAVYNEQFF.

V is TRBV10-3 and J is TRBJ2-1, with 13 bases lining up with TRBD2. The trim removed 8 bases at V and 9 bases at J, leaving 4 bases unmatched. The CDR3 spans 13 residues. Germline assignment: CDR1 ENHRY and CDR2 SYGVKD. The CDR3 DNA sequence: TGTGCCATCGGGACTAGCGGGACAGGTGAGCAGTTCTTC. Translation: CAIGTSGTGEQFF.

DNA of the CDR3: TGTGCCAGCAGCTTAGCAATGACCGTAGCGGGGATCAATGAGCAGTTCTTC. It codes for CASSLAMTVAGINEQFF. The chain recombines TRBV7-9 with TRBJ2-1; the match to TRBD2 covers 8 bases. This CDR3 region has 17 residues. Germline loops: CDR1 SEHNR, CDR2 FQNEAQ (reference sequence). The ends lost 0 bases at V and 6 bases at J; junction bases unmatched: 10.

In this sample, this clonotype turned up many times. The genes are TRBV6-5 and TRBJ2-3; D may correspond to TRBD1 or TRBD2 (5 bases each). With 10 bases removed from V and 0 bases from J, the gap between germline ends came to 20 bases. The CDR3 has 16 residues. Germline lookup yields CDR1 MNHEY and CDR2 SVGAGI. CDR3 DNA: TGTGCCACTACCAGGGTTGGGGGTGCTAGCACAGATACGCAGTATTTT. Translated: CATTRVGGASTDTQYF.

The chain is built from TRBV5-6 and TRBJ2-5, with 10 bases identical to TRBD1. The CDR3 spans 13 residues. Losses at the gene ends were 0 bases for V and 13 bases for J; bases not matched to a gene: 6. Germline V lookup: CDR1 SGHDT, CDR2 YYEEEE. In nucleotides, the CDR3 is TGTGCCAGCAGCTTGGTTGGCCGGGACAGGGGGTACTTC. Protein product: CASSLVGRDRGYF.

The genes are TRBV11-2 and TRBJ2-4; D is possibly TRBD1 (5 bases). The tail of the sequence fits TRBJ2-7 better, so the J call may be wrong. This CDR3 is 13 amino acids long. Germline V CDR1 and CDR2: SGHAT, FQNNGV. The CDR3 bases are TGTGCCAGCAGCCCCAGGGTGGGCTCCGAGCAGTACTTC. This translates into CASSPRVGSEQYF.

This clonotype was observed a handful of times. CDR3 coding DNA: TGTGCCAGCAGTTGGGGGACTAGCGGGAGGGCGAACACCGGGGAGCTGTTTTTT. Its protein product is CASSWGTSGRANTGELFF. V is TRBV6-5 and J is TRBJ2-2, with TRBD2 matching 16 bases. CDR1 MNHEY and CDR2 SVGAGI come from the germline V gene. The V segment lost 4 bases and the J segment 0 bases; nucleotides outside the gene matches: 2. There are 18 residues in the CDR3.

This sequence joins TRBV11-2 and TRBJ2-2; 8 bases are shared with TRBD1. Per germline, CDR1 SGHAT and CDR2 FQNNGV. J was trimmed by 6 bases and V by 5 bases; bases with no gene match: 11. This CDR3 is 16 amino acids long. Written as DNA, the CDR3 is TGTGCCAGCAGCCGCCGGACAGGGTTCGGTTCCGGGGAGCTGTTTTTT. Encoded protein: CASSRRTGFGSGELFF.

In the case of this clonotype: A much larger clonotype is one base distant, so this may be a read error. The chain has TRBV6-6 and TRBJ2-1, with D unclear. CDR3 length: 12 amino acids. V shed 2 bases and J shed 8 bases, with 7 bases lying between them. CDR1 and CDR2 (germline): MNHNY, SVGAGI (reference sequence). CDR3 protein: CASSYGVHEQFF. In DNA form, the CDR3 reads TGTGCCAGCAGTTACGGGGTTCATGAGCAGTTCTTC.

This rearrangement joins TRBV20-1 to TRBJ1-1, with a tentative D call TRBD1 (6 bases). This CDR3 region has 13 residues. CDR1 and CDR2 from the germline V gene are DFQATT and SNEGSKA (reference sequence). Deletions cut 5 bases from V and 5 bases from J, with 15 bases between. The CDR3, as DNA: TGCAGTGCTGTGGACAGAGGGTGGACTGAAGCTTTCTTT. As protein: CSAVDRGWTEAFF.

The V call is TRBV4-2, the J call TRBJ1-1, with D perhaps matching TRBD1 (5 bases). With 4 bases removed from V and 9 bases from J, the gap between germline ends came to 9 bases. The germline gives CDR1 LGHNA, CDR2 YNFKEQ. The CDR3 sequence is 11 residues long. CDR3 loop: CASSRGEKAFF. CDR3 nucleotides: TGTGCCAGCAGCCGAGGGGAGAAAGCTTTCTTT.

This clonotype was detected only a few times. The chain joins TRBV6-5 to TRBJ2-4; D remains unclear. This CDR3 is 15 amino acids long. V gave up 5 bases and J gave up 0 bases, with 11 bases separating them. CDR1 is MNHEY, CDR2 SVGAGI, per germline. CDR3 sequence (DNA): TGTGCCAGCAGTCGATCTGTGCTAGCCAAAAACATTCAGTACTTC. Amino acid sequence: CASSRSVLAKNIQYF.

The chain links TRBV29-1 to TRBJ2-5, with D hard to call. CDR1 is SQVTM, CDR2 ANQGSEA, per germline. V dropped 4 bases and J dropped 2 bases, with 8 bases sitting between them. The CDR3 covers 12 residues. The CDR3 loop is CSVVFSQETQYF. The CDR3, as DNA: TGCAGCGTTGTGTTCAGTCAAGAGACCCAGTACTTC. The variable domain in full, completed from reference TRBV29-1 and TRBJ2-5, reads SAVISQKPSRDICQRGTSLTIQCQVDSQVTMMFWYRQQPGQSLTLIATANQGSEATYESGFVIDKFPISRPNLTFSTLTVSNMSPEDSSIYLCSVVFSQETQYFGPGTRLLVL.

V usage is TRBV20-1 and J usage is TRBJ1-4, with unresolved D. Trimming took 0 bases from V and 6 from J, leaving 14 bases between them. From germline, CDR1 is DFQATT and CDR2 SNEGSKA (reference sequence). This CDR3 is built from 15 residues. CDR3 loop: CSARDLSRNYEKLFF. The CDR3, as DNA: TGCAGTGCTAGAGATCTCAGTAGAAATTATGAAAAACTGTTTTTT.

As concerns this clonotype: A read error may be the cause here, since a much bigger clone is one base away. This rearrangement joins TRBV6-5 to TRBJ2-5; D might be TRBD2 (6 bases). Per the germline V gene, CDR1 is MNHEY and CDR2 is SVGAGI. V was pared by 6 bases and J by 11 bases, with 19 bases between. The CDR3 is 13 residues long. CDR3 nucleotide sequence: TGTGCCAGCAGGCTGCTTAGCGGACAAGAGCAGTACTTC. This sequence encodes CASRLLSGQEQYF.